Below are 32 T cell receptor beta chains sequenced from a single sample in a study of T cell repertoires in cytomegalovirus infection. TCRdb passed the reads through MiXCR, listing each CDR3 protein once. The table has 200,000 or so distinct CDR3 sequences, roughly 30% seen once; the top ten hold just over 30%. Material for sequencing was PBMCs. The source is a human donor in good health (CMV status not recorded). Some clones in this sample may be carry-over from other donors' samples.

This clonotype appeared a few times. This rearrangement joins TRBV4-1 to TRBJ2-7; 7 bases are a match to TRBD2. CDR1 is MGHRA, CDR2 YSYEKL, per germline. V shed 0 bases and J 5 bases; nucleotides not matched to a gene: 10. The CDR3 consists of 16 residues. The CDR3 bases are TGCGCCAGCAGCCAAGACTCAGCGGGGAGGAACAACGAGCAGTACTTC. Its translation is CASSQDSAGRNNEQYF.

At least ten counts were recorded for this clonotype. The genes are TRBV7-8 and TRBJ1-1; no firm D call. V was pared by 5 bases and J by 0 bases, with 13 bases between. The CDR3 is made up of 15 amino acids. Germline-derived CDR1 and CDR2 are SGHVS and FQNEAQ. DNA of the CDR3: TGTGCCAGCAGCCCTTCGGGGAGAGTGAACACTGAAGCTTTCTTT. It is translated as CASSPSGRVNTEAFF.

The rearrangement joins TRBV11-2 to TRBJ2-1; TRBD2 aligns across 8 bases. Germline V gives CDR1 SGHAT, CDR2 FQNNGV. Germline trimming cut 5 bases from V and 7 bases from J; bases unmatched to any gene: 7. The CDR3 has 14 amino acids. The CDR3 nucleotides read TGTGCCAGCAGCCCCCCCGGGGGGGTAAATGAGCAGTTCTTC. Amino acid sequence: CASSPPGGVNEQFF.

The chain uses TRBV20-1 and TRBJ2-5; 7 positions match TRBD2. The CDR3 extends over 11 amino acids. The germline gives CDR1 DFQATT, CDR2 SNEGSKA (reference sequence). V lost 5 bases to trimming and J lost 5 bases; unmatched junction nucleotides: 2. In nucleotides, the CDR3 is TGCAGTGCTGGGGGGGGGGAGACCCAGTACTTC. It translates to CSAGGGETQYF.

This clonotype has a count of ten or more. This chain links TRBV7-6 with TRBJ1-1; unclear D gene. This CDR3 contains 14 residues. CDR1 SGHVS and CDR2 FNYEAQ come from the germline V gene. The V end was cut by 5 bases, the J end by 5 bases, with 15 bases between. CDR3 bases: TGTGCCAGCAGCCTAGTAGACCCGGGAACTGAAGCTTTCTTT. It specifies CASSLVDPGTEAFF.

Remarks on this clonotype: A read error may be the cause here, since a much bigger clone is one base away. The CDR3 loop is CASSPRTGRQETQYF. CDR3 DNA sequence: TGCGCCAGCAGCCCTCGGACAGGGCGACAAGAGACCCAGTACTTC. The genes are TRBV4-1 and TRBJ2-5, with 8 bases identical to TRBD1. Germline CDR1 is MGHRA and CDR2 is YSYEKL. J gave up 2 bases and V 4 bases, and 6 bases lay outside the gene matches. The CDR3 loop spans 15 amino acids.

This clonotype was recorded a few times. The J gene is TRBJ2-7, the V gene TRBV15, with 8 bases identical to TRBD1. The CDR3 length is 15 residues. V dropped 2 bases and J dropped 7; count of bases not matched to a gene: 10. Germline V CDR1 and CDR2: LNHNV, YYDKDF (reference sequence). CDR3 loop: CATSRPSTGGEEQYF. CDR3 bases: TGTGCCACCAGCAGACCTTCCACAGGGGGTGAGGAGCAGTACTTC.

This clonotype was observed a few times. The V and J genes are TRBV30 and TRBJ2-1; no clear D gene. The V end was cut by 2 bases, the J end by 10 bases, with 12 bases between. This CDR3 region has 12 residues. Per the germline V gene, CDR1 is GTSNPN and CDR2 is SVGIG (reference sequence). CDR3 residues: CAWSPNLGEQFF. The CDR3 coding sequence is TGTGCCTGGAGTCCCAATCTGGGGGAGCAGTTCTTC.

The chain combines TRBV7-9 with TRBJ1-2; 7 positions agree with TRBD1. Per germline, CDR1 SEHNR and CDR2 FQNEAQ (reference sequence). CDR3 length equals 14 residues. The V and J ends lost 5 bases and 2 bases, in that order; junction bases with no gene match: 5. Here the CDR3 DNA reads TGTGCCAGCAGCGAGGGGGCTATCAACTATGGCTACACCTTC. Protein: CASSEGAINYGYTF.

This clonotype was observed many times. The gene calls are TRBV7-2 and TRBJ2-7, with 9 positions matching TRBD2. Germline loops: CDR1 SGHTA, CDR2 FQGNSA. The CDR3 length is 17 residues. After removal of 7 bases from V and 4 bases from J, the junction contained 17 bases not matched to a gene. CDR3 sequence: CASNEGGGGGVFYEQYF. DNA for the CDR3: TGTGCCAGCAACGAAGGCGGGGGCGGGGGGGTGTTTTACGAGCAGTACTTC.

This chain joins TRBV7-3 and TRBJ1-1, with a weak D call TRBD1 (5 bases). V was shortened by 0 bases and J by 4 bases, with 12 bases between the two germline ends. This CDR3 has 15 amino acids. Germline V gene data show CDR1 as SGHTA and CDR2 as FQGTGA. DNA for the CDR3: TGTGCCAGCAGCTTAACGGCGGGGGAAGGCACTGAAGCTTTCTTT. This codes for CASSLTAGEGTEAFF.

The CDR3 spells CASSEAGGHEQYF. The CDR3 DNA sequence: TGTGCCAGCAGTGAAGCGGGGGGCCACGAGCAGTACTTC. The chain has TRBV2 and TRBJ2-7, with D perhaps being TRBD1 or TRBD2 (6 bases each). From germline, CDR1 is SNHLY and CDR2 FYNNEI. Trimming left V 0 bases short and J 5 bases short, with 8 bases between. CDR3 size: 13 residues. The complete variable domain, with remaining parts taken from reference TRBV2 and TRBJ2-7, reads EPEVTQTPSHQVTQMGQEVILRCVPISNHLYFYWYRQILGQKVEFLVSFYNNEISEKSEIFDDQFSVERPDGSNFTLKIRSTKLEDSAMYFCASSEAGGHEQYFGPGTRLTVT.

Only a few counts were recorded for this clonotype. The V gene is TRBV7-8, the J gene TRBJ2-7, with D uncertain. Trimming removed 3 bases at V and 6 bases at J, with 12 bases between. Germline V CDR1 and CDR2: SGHVS, FQNEAQ. This CDR3 is 13 amino acids long. CDR3 loop: CASSFPQPGEQYF. CDR3 sequence (DNA): TGTGCCAGCAGCTTCCCCCAGCCCGGCGAGCAGTACTTC.

V and J are TRBV7-2 and TRBJ1-2; D not resolved. The germline V gene encodes CDR1 SGHTA and CDR2 FQGNSA. This CDR3 has 16 residues. Trimming removed 3 bases at V and 2 bases at J, with 16 bases between. This CDR3 is CASSFDIVQRNYGYTF. The CDR3, as DNA: TGTGCCAGCAGCTTCGATATAGTTCAGAGAAACTATGGCTACACCTTC.

The V gene is TRBV11-2, the J gene TRBJ1-6; D is unresolved. The ends were cut back, 1 base at V and 7 bases at J, with 5 bases in the middle. The CDR3 covers 13 residues. The germline V gene encodes CDR1 SGHAT and CDR2 FQNNGV. The CDR3, as DNA: TGTGCCAGCAGCTTAGTCCGGAATTCACCCCTCCACTTT. Translating it yields CASSLVRNSPLHF.

The chain carries TRBV7-2 and TRBJ1-1, with D tentatively TRBD1 (6 bases). Germline CDR1 reads SGHTA; CDR2 reads FQGNSA. The CDR3 totals 14 residues. V dropped 3 bases and J dropped 5 bases, with 13 bases sitting between them. CDR3 coding DNA: TGTGCCAGCAGCTTCTTTAACAGGGCGACTGAAGCTTTCTTT. It codes for CASSFFNRATEAFF.

This clonotype has a handful of counts. The V gene is TRBV5-5, the J gene TRBJ1-2; 9 bases agree with TRBD1. The germline CDR1 and CDR2 sequences are SGHKS and YYEKEE (reference sequence). V shed 4 bases and J 4 bases; nucleotides not matched to a gene: 8. This CDR3 spans 15 amino acids. CDR3 residues: CASSPGTGSAYGYTF. The CDR3 bases are TGTGCCAGCAGCCCGGGGACAGGGAGCGCCTATGGCTACACCTTC.

The sample holds a few counts of this clonotype. The CDR3 bases are TGCGCCAGCAGTCATTCCGGACCAGGGAACACTGAAGCTTTCTTT. This codes for CASSHSGPGNTEAFF. J is TRBJ1-1 and V is TRBV23-1, with unresolved D. TRBV23-1 is assigned to the ORF class and has an uncertain function. The length of the CDR3 is 15 residues. Between the trimmed V and J ends, which lost 3 bases and 1 base, there was a span of 12 bases.

The chain couples TRBV4-2 to TRBJ2-1; D is unclear. Per germline, CDR1 LGHNA and CDR2 YNFKEQ. The CDR3 spans 13 residues. V was clipped by 8 bases and J by 0 bases, with 8 bases between them. CDR3 in DNA: TGTGCCAGCGGAAGAGTCTCCTACAATGAGCAGTTCTTC. Protein: CASGRVSYNEQFF.

In its sample, this clonotype was seen a few times. The V and J genes are TRBV27 and TRBJ1-1; D unresolved. CDR3 size: 16 residues. V shed 6 bases and J shed 3 bases, with 20 bases lying between them. Germline loops: CDR1 MNHEY, CDR2 SMNVEV (reference sequence). The CDR3: CASRETRGLRDTEAFF. CDR3 sequence (DNA): TGTGCCAGCAGGGAGACACGGGGTTTGCGGGACACTGAAGCTTTCTTT.

This clonotype was seen only a few times. The chain employs TRBV6-1 and TRBJ1-2; 7 nucleotides match TRBD1. The CDR3 loop spans 13 amino acids. Germline V CDR1 and CDR2: MNHNS, SASEGT. The ends lost 5 bases at V and 6 bases at J; junction bases unmatched: 6. CDR3 nucleotides: TGTGCCAGCAGTCGAGGGCAGGGGGATGGCTACACCTTC. Its protein is CASSRGQGDGYTF.

The chain combines TRBV7-4 with TRBJ2-3, with 12 bases aligning to TRBD2. V lost 5 bases, J lost 5 bases, and 5 bases stayed unmatched. CDR1 and CDR2 from the germline V gene are SGHVT and SQSDAQ. The CDR3 loop spans 15 amino acids. CDR3 DNA sequence: TGTGCCAGCAGCCCTCGACTAGCGGGGGAAGATACGCAGTATTTT. The encoded protein is CASSPRLAGEDTQYF.

This chain connects TRBV7-1 to TRBJ2-5; 8 bases line up with TRBD2. TRBV7-1 carries the ORF label, with uncertain function. The CDR3 has 17 residues. The J segment lost 0 bases and the V segment lost 6 bases, leaving 12 bases of the junction unmatched. The DNA of the CDR3 is TGTGCCAGCAGACCCCTGAGAAGCGGGGGATACCAAGAGACCCAGTACTTC. It translates to CASRPLRSGGYQETQYF.

This clonotype was recorded at least ten times. The chain is built from TRBV11-2 and TRBJ2-7; TRBD1 is a possible D gene (7 bases). The germline V gene has CDR1 SGHAT and CDR2 FQNNGV. CDR3 length: 16 amino acids. V lost 5 bases to trimming and J lost 0 bases, with 17 bases between them. CDR3 region: CASSRDQGGYSYEQYF. The CDR3, as DNA: TGTGCCAGCAGCCGGGATCAGGGGGGATACTCCTACGAGCAGTACTTC.

The V and J genes are TRBV19 and TRBJ1-1, with 8 bases lining up with TRBD1. The CDR3 contains 17 residues. Germline V gene lookup returns CDR1 LNHDA and CDR2 SQIVND (reference sequence). The junction had 14 bases not matched to a gene; V was cut back by 7 bases and J by 1 base. CDR3 bases: TGTGCCAGTACCCCCCGCGCCAGGGGGCGCAGGAACACTGAAGCTTTCTTT. This sequence encodes CASTPRARGRRNTEAFF. Full variable domain (missing parts from reference TRBV19 and TRBJ1-1): DGGITQSPKYLFRKEGQNVTLSCEQNLNHDAMYWYRQDPGQGLRLIYYSQIVNDFQKGDIAEGYSVSREKKESFPLTVTSAQKNPTAFYLCASTPRARGRRNTEAFFGQGTRLTVV.

This clonotype was seen a handful of times. CDR3 sequence: CASSKLAYEQFF. The CDR3 DNA reads TGTGCCAGCAGCAAACTAGCCTATGAGCAGTTCTTC. The rearrangement joins TRBV7-2 to TRBJ2-1, with D possibly being TRBD2 (6 bases). V was clipped by 5 bases and J by 8 bases, with 10 bases between them. The CDR3 has 12 residues. CDR1 is SGHTA and CDR2 is FQGNSA in the germline V gene.

This rearrangement joins TRBV30 to TRBJ2-3; D gene uncertain. CDR1 and CDR2 (germline): GTSNPN, SVGIG (reference sequence). The CDR3 sequence is 13 residues long. The V end lost 4 bases, the J end lost 7 bases, and 15 bases lay between the germline ends. CDR3 in DNA: TGTGCCTGGATGTTCGGACCTCCGAATACGCAGTATTTT. Amino acids: CAWMFGPPNTQYF.

The chain employs TRBV18 and TRBJ1-6, with D tentatively TRBD1 (6 bases). In germline, CDR1 is KGHSH, CDR2 LQKENI. V gave up 4 bases and J gave up 10 bases, with 14 bases separating them. This CDR3 has 14 amino acids. In DNA, the CDR3 is TGTGCCAGCTCACTAACAGGGTGGGACTCACCCCTCCACTTT. Protein product: CASSLTGWDSPLHF.

About this clonotype itself: At one end, the junction sequence differs from germline, possibly due to a read error. This chain links TRBV6-5 with TRBJ1-6, with TRBD1 identical over 8 bases. This CDR3 spans 18 amino acids. CDR1 and CDR2 from the germline V gene are MNHEY and SVGAGI. The CDR3, as DNA: TGTGCCAGCAGCTACTCTTTACCCCACAGGGGGATCAGTTCACCCCTCCACTTT. Translation: CASSYSLPHRGISSPLHF.

This clonotype has more than one count but fewer than ten. The chain uses TRBV7-9 and TRBJ1-1; D ambiguous. Trimming shortened V by 3 bases and J by 6 bases, and 8 bases separated the two germline ends. The CDR3 length is 12 residues. The germline V gene has CDR1 SEHNR and CDR2 FQNEAQ (reference sequence). This chain's CDR3 is CASSFSRAEAFF. CDR3 DNA: TGTGCCAGCAGCTTTAGCCGTGCTGAAGCTTTCTTT. Using reference TRBV7-9 and TRBJ1-1 for the parts outside the CDR3, the full variable domain is DTGVSQNPRHKITKRGQNVTFRCDPISEHNRLYWYRQTLGQGPEFLTYFQNEAQLEKSRLLSDRFSAERPKGSFSTLEIQRTEQGDSAMYLCASSFSRAEAFFGQGTRLTVV.

The chain employs TRBV15 and TRBJ1-5, with 7 positions matching TRBD1. The CDR3 sequence is 15 residues long. The V gene end was trimmed by 0 bases and the J gene end by 2 bases; junction bases not matched to a gene: 1. Germline V lookup: CDR1 LNHNV, CDR2 YYDKDF (reference sequence). The chain's CDR3 is CATSRDGQGNQPQHF. The DNA for the CDR3 is TGTGCCACCAGCAGAGACGGACAGGGCAATCAGCCCCAGCATTTT.

The rearrangement links TRBV15 to TRBJ2-5; weak D call: TRBD2 (5 bases). Between the trimmed V and J ends, which lost 8 bases and 0 bases, there was a span of 10 bases. The germline V gene has CDR1 LNHNV and CDR2 YYDKDF (reference sequence). The CDR3 spans 13 residues. CDR3 sequence (DNA): TGTGCCACCGGAGCGGACTACCAAGAGACCCAGTACTTC. Encoded protein: CATGADYQETQYF. Drawing the rest from reference TRBV15 and TRBJ2-5, the complete variable domain is DAMVIQNPRYQVTQFGKPVTLSCSQTLNHNVMYWYQQKSSQAPKLLFHYYDKDFNNEADTPDNFQSRRPNTSFCFLDIRSPGLGDTAMYLCATGADYQETQYFGPGTRLLVL.